A single sample is the source of the 20 T cell receptor beta chains below, sequenced in a study of technical replicates of blood from several donors. Sequencing used immunoSEQ multiplex PCR; TCRdb keeps in-frame clones, though not all of them. Of roughly 67,000 clones detected, 95% to 98% appear once; the ten largest clones hold around 0.16%. Sample: T cells isolated from PBMCs. Source of these receptors: a human donor in good health.

The chain joins TRBV18 to TRBJ2-1, with D maybe TRBD1 (6 bases). CDR3 length: 15 amino acids. The V gene's germline CDR1 is KGHSH and CDR2 LQKENI. V lost 2 bases and J lost 9, with 17 bases in between. The CDR3 region has the DNA TGTGCCAGCTCACCATTCTATGAGGGCAGGGGTGAGCAGTTCTTC. The encoded protein is CASSPFYEGRGEQFF. Full variable domain (rest looked up from reference TRBV18 and TRBJ2-1): NAGVMQNPRHLVRRRGQEARLRCSPMKGHSHVYWYRQLPEEGLKFMVYLQKENIIDESGMPKERFSAEFPKEGPSILRIQQVVRGDSAAYFCASSPFYEGRGEQFFGPGTRLTVL.

The V call is TRBV7-3, the J call TRBJ2-2; D possibly corresponds to TRBD1 (5 bases). V gave up 5 bases and J gave up 6 bases, with 7 bases separating them. The V gene's germline CDR1 is SGHTA and CDR2 FQGTGA. CDR3 length: 12 residues. CDR3 amino acids: CASSQGAGELFF. The CDR3, as DNA: TGTGCCAGCAGCCAGGGTGCCGGGGAGCTGTTTTTT.

The gene calls are TRBV11-2 and TRBJ2-7, with TRBD1 identical over 9 bases. The CDR3 extends over 15 amino acids. Germline V gene lookup returns CDR1 SGHAT and CDR2 FQNNGV. The junction had 7 bases not matched to a gene; V was cut back by 5 bases and J by 2 bases. The CDR3, as DNA: TGTGCCAGCAGCCAATTGACAGGGGGACCCTACGAGCAGTACTTC. Its protein is CASSQLTGGPYEQYF. The variable domain in full, with the rest retrieved from reference TRBV11-2 and TRBJ2-7, is EAGVAQSPRYKIIEKRQSVAFWCNPISGHATLYWYQQILGQGPKLLIQFQNNGVVDDSQLPKDRFSAERLKGVDSTLKIQPAKLEDSAVYLCASSQLTGGPYEQYFGPGTRLTVT.

The V gene is TRBV6-6, the J gene TRBJ2-3; maybe TRBD2 (6 bases). The germline V gene has CDR1 MNHNY and CDR2 SVGAGI (reference sequence). This CDR3 is built from 14 residues. With 3 bases removed from V and 5 bases from J, the gap between germline ends came to 12 bases. The CDR3 DNA sequence: TGTGCCAGCAGTTATCGGGGGAAGATAGATACGCAGTATTTT. Its translation: CASSYRGKIDTQYF.

V and J are TRBV19 and TRBJ1-1; a weak D match, TRBD1 (5 bases). Germline V gene lookup returns CDR1 LNHDA and CDR2 SQIVND (reference sequence). V was pared by 5 bases and J by 5 bases, with 9 bases between. The CDR3 totals 12 residues. The CDR3 loop is CASSWAGTEAFF. Written as DNA, the CDR3 is TGTGCCAGTAGTTGGGCAGGGACTGAAGCTTTCTTT. The complete variable domain, with remaining parts taken from reference TRBV19 and TRBJ1-1, reads DGGITQSPKYLFRKEGQNVTLSCEQNLNHDAMYWYRQDPGQGLRLIYYSQIVNDFQKGDIAEGYSVSREKKESFPLTVTSAQKNPTAFYLCASSWAGTEAFFGQGTRLTVV.

This rearrangement joins TRBV30 to TRBJ1-1; 10 nucleotides line up with TRBD1. V shed 6 bases, J shed 5 bases, and the junction held 6 bases outside the gene matches. CDR3 length: 13 amino acids. CDR1 and CDR2 from the germline V gene are GTSNPN and SVGIG (reference sequence). The CDR3 nucleotides are TGTGCCTGCACGACAGGGGGCTGGACTGAAGCTTTCTTT. The encoded protein is CACTTGGWTEAFF.

The chain combines TRBV27 with TRBJ2-5, with 9 bases aligning to TRBD2. The trim removed 5 bases at V and 2 bases at J, leaving 9 bases unmatched. Germline CDR1 is MNHEY and CDR2 is SMNVEV (reference sequence). This CDR3 has 16 amino acids. Written as DNA, the CDR3 is TGTGCCAGCAGTAGGCGGGAGGGGGGCTATCAAGAGACCCAGTACTTC. Amino acids: CASSRREGGYQETQYF.

The CDR3 coding sequence is TGCGCCAGCAGCTTACAGGGGGTTAGCGAAAAACTGTTTTTT. Protein: CASSLQGVSEKLFF. The rearrangement uses TRBV5-1 and TRBJ1-4, with 8 bases fitting TRBD1. The CDR3 is 14 residues long. CDR1 is SGHRS and CDR2 is YFSETQ in the germline V gene. J lost 8 bases, V lost 2 bases, and 5 bases had no gene match.

This sequence joins TRBV5-1 and TRBJ2-3; D is undetermined. Trimming left V 0 bases short and J 3 bases short, with 11 bases between. The germline gives CDR1 SGHRS, CDR2 YFSETQ. This CDR3 has 15 residues. The CDR3 nucleotides read TGCGCCAGCAGCTTGGCCGATAGCCTGACAGATACGCAGTATTTT. It translates to CASSLADSLTDTQYF.

The sample holds one count of this clone. V and J are TRBV7-9 and TRBJ2-7; D is uncertain. Germline CDR1 reads SEHNR; CDR2 reads FQNEAQ (reference sequence). V lost 5 bases to trimming and J lost 1 base, with 12 bases between them. The CDR3 extends over 14 amino acids. The CDR3, as DNA: TGTGCCAGCAGCCCCACGACTGGGTCCTACGAGCAGTACTTC. Protein product: CASSPTTGSYEQYF.

The rearrangement joins TRBV7-3 to TRBJ2-1; the match to TRBD2 covers 9 bases. The CDR3 is made up of 12 amino acids. Trimming at V came to 5 bases and at J to 9 bases, leaving 2 bases not matched to a gene. Germline lookup yields CDR1 SGHTA and CDR2 FQGTGA. The CDR3 DNA sequence: TGTGCCAGCAGCCTAGCGGGGCCTGAGCAGTTCTTC. This gives the protein CASSLAGPEQFF.

CDR3 in DNA: TGTGCCACCAGCACGCTCCGGGGGGGCCTAACAGATACGCAGTATTTT. This codes for CATSTLRGGLTDTQYF. The rearrangement links TRBV15 to TRBJ2-3, with 8 bases matching TRBD2. CDR1 and CDR2 from the germline V gene are LNHNV and YYDKDF (reference sequence). This CDR3 is 16 amino acids long. J gave up 3 bases and V 4 bases, and 9 bases lay outside the gene matches.

CDR3 sequence reads: CASSLGTGGNYGYTF. The DNA for the CDR3 is TGTGCCAGCAGCTTAGGGACAGGGGGTAACTATGGCTACACCTTC. The genes are TRBV7-2 and TRBJ1-2; the match to TRBD1 covers 10 bases. The CDR3 contains 15 residues. Germline V CDR1 and CDR2: SGHTA, FQGNSA. V lost 1 base and J lost 1; bases outside the gene matches: 0. The entire variable domain, with the rest obtained from reference TRBV7-2 and TRBJ1-2, is as follows: GAGVSQSPSNKVTEKGKDVELRCDPISGHTALYWYRQSLGQGLEFLIYFQGNSAPDKSGLPSDRFSAERTGGSVSTLTIQRTQQEDSAVYLCASSLGTGGNYGYTFGSGTRLTVV.

The rearrangement links TRBV2 to TRBJ2-5; the D gene is possibly TRBD2 (6 bases). Germline values: CDR1 SNHLY, CDR2 FYNNEI. The CDR3 length is 16 residues. Deletions cut 2 bases from V and 4 bases from J, with 17 bases between. CDR3 sequence reads: CASSEIAEVVAETQYF. In nucleotides, the CDR3 is TGTGCCAGCAGTGAAATAGCGGAGGTTGTGGCAGAGACCCAGTACTTC.

This chain connects TRBV2 to TRBJ2-7; 7 bases fit TRBD2. Germline V gives CDR1 SNHLY, CDR2 FYNNEI. The V and J ends lost 6 bases and 6 bases, in that order; junction bases with no gene match: 14. The CDR3 totals 15 residues. The CDR3 loop reads CASRKEGGGSGEQYF. The CDR3 region has the DNA TGTGCCAGCAGGAAGGAGGGCGGCGGGAGTGGCGAGCAGTACTTC.

The CDR3 DNA sequence: TGTGCCAGCAGCTTGGGGCCCAGGGCAAATGAAGCTTTCTTT. Translated, it gives CASSLGPRANEAFF. The J gene is TRBJ1-1, the V gene TRBV5-4; TRBD1 is a possible D gene (5 bases). Trimming shortened V by 0 bases and J by 7 bases, and 13 bases separated the two germline ends. Germline lookup yields CDR1 SGHNT and CDR2 YYREEE (reference sequence). The CDR3 is made up of 14 amino acids.

The chain joins TRBV6-1 to TRBJ2-3; tentative D call: TRBD2 (6 bases). CDR1 and CDR2 from the germline V gene are MNHNS and SASEGT. V was shortened by 8 bases and J by 4 bases, with 13 bases between the two germline ends. This CDR3 is 13 amino acids long. DNA of the CDR3: TGTGCCAGCCGGAGACTAGTGGCAGATACGCAGTATTTT. Translated: CASRRLVADTQYF.

The rearrangement links TRBV19 to TRBJ1-2; tentative D call: TRBD1 (5 bases). The CDR3 has 14 residues. Deletions cut 4 bases from V and 4 bases from J, with 13 bases between. Per germline, CDR1 LNHDA and CDR2 SQIVND (reference sequence). The CDR3, as DNA: TGTGCCAGTAGTAGCCTCGGGGGGTCCTATGGCTACACCTTC. This sequence encodes CASSSLGGSYGYTF.

The rearrangement uses TRBV4-1 and TRBJ1-1, with D maybe TRBD1 (6 bases). CDR3 length: 19 residues. Germline CDR1 and CDR2: MGHRA and YSYEKL. The V end lost 0 bases, the J end lost 0 bases, and 20 bases lay between the germline ends. The CDR3: CASSQDSLSGALLNTEAFF. The CDR3, as DNA: TGCGCCAGCAGCCAAGATAGCCTGTCAGGGGCTCTCTTGAACACTGAAGCTTTCTTT.

The sample holds one count of this clone. The chain is built from TRBV15 and TRBJ2-7; a possible D gene is TRBD1 (5 bases). The CDR3 sequence is 12 residues long. Germline CDR1 is LNHNV and CDR2 is YYDKDF (reference sequence). Trimming pared 2 bases from V and 5 bases from J, leaving 7 bases between. The CDR3 protein is CATSRQGHEQYF. CDR3 DNA sequence: TGTGCCACCAGCAGACAGGGCCACGAGCAGTACTTC.